These T cell receptor beta chains were read from a single sample in a study of cytomegalovirus exposure and HLA in healthy donors. Profiling relied on immunoSEQ multiplex PCR, and the TCRdb table lists in-frame clones only, not all of them. The sample has about 150,000 clones; 70% to 90% are singletons. The sample consisted of PBMCs. These receptors were taken from a man between 18 and 29 years old in good health and CMV-seropositive. Each CDR3 is given with its conserved first and last residue. A D gene is named only where the DNA matches it firmly. Not all rows give a size; the values are once, few, many and, for expanded clones, a class.

>TRBJ2-3|TRBV9|.|.
TGTGCCAGCAGCCGGGGACTTTTCACAGATACGCAGTATTTT
CASSRGLFTDTQYF
>TRBJ2-7|TRBV11-2|TRBD2|.
TGTGCCAGCAGCTTAGACTTAGCGGGGGACAAGGGCTTC
CASSLDLAGDKGF
>TRBJ1-5|TRBV4-2|.|.
TGTGCCAGCAGCCTCCAGGACAGCGAGAATCAGCCCCAGCATTTT
CASSLQDSENQPQHF
>TRBJ2-5|TRBV9|TRBD1|.
TGTGCCAGCAGCGAACAGGGGGCTGGAGAGACCCAGTACTTC
CASSEQGAGETQYF
>TRBJ2-7|TRBV6-5|TRBD1|.
TGTGCCAGCAGTTTGACAGGGGCCCGCTACGAGCAGTACTTC
CASSLTGARYEQYF
>TRBJ2-1|TRBV5-1|TRBD2|.
TGCGCCAGCAGCTACGGCGGGAGGACCTACAATGAGCAGTTCTTC
CASSYGGRTYNEQFF
>TRBJ2-1|TRBV14|TRBD2|.
TGTGCCAGCAGCCGGGAGGGTCCACTAACTAGAAACAATGAGCAGTTCTTC
CASSREGPLTRNNEQFF
>TRBJ2-5|TRBV7-2|TRBD2|few
TGTGCCAGCGGACCGGGAGGGCCGGAAGAGACCCAGTACTTC
CASGPGGPEETQYF
>TRBJ1-2|TRBV4-3|TRBD1|few
TGCGCCAGCAGCCAAGCCGTCGCGGTTCAACAGGGGAGTAATGGCTACACCTTC
CASSQAVAVQQGSNGYTF
>TRBJ2-7|TRBV7-2|TRBD1|.
TGTGCCAGCAGCCCCTCCGGGACAGGGAGGTTCGGCGAGCAGTACTTC
CASSPSGTGRFGEQYF
>TRBJ1-2|TRBV11-2|.|.
TGTGCCAGCAGCTGGGGAGGGGATCCTTTTGGCTACACCTTC
CASSWGGDPFGYTF
>TRBJ2-2|TRBV11-1|.|.
TGTGCCAGCAGCTGGAGGGAAGATACCGGGGAGCTGTTTTTT
CASSWREDTGELFF
>TRBJ2-5|TRBV6-5|.|.
TGTGCCAGCAGTTTCCTCGGGACTCCCACCCAAGAGACCCAGTACTTC
CASSFLGTPTQETQYF
>TRBJ1-1|TRBV6-5|TRBD1|.
TGTGCCAGCAGCGCCGACAGGGCTACCACTGAAGCTTTCTTT
CASSADRATTEAFF
>TRBJ2-5|TRBV30|TRBD2|.
TGTGCCTGGAACGTCGGGTGGGAGGGGTTCCAAGAGACCCAGTACTTC
CAWNVGWEGFQETQYF
>TRBJ2-1|TRBV6-1|.|.
TGTGCCGGGGCCCAGGCAGTCAGCTACAATGAGCAGTTCTTC
CAGAQAVSYNEQFF
>TRBJ2-5|TRBV7-2|TRBD2|.
TGTGCCAGCAGCTTAACTCTGGCGGGAGGAGAGACCCAGTACTTC
CASSLTLAGGETQYF
>TRBJ2-7|TRBV4-2|.|.
TGTGCCAGCAGCCAAGTGACCCGGACTTCGCCCTACGAGCAGTACTTC
CASSQVTRTSPYEQYF
>TRBJ2-2|TRBV9|.|.
TGTGCCAGCAGCGCACAGCACACCGGGGAGCTGTTTTTT
CASSAQHTGELFF
>TRBJ2-7|TRBV29-1|.|few
TGCAGCGCTAGTACAGGTCCCTCCTACGAGCAGTACTTC
CSASTGPSYEQYF
>TRBJ2-7|TRBV7-6|TRBD1|.
TGTGCCAGCAGCTTGGGGGGGGGACAGGGCTACGAGCAGTACTTC
CASSLGGGQGYEQYF
>TRBJ1-4|TRBV11-2|TRBD1|.
TGTGCCAGCAGCTTCGGGACAGGGGGCAATGGTGAAAAACTGTTTTTT
CASSFGTGGNGEKLFF
>TRBJ1-5|TRBV5-1|TRBD1|.
TGCGCCAGCAGCCCAGGGACAGGGGCGAGCAATCAGCCCCAGCATTTT
CASSPGTGASNQPQHF
>TRBJ1-2|TRBV20-1|TRBD1|.
TGCAGTGCTTTCGACAGGGGTGGCTACACCTTC
CSAFDRGGYTF
>TRBJ2-7|TRBV4-1|.|.
TGCGCCAGCAGCCAAGACCGGACCCTAACGGAGGGGGAGCAGTACTTC
CASSQDRTLTEGEQYF
>TRBJ2-7|TRBV7-8|TRBD1|large
TGTGCCAGCAGCCCCTCCCCCCCGGGACAGGGGACCTACGAGCAGTACTTC
CASSPSPPGQGTYEQYF
>TRBJ1-2|TRBV30|TRBD1|.
TGTGCCGGGTACAGGGGCCGGACCTATGGCTACACCTTC
CAGYRGRTYGYTF
>TRBJ2-3|TRBV9|.|.
TGTGCCAGCAGCGTAGGAGTGGGCACAGATACGCAGTATTTT
CASSVGVGTDTQYF
>TRBJ2-5|TRBV5-1|.|.
TGCGCCAGCAGCCCCTTAATACAAGAGACCCAGTACTTC
CASSPLIQETQYF
>TRBJ2-5|TRBV6-6|.|.
TGTGCCAGCAAGCGCCCGTCCCAAGAGACCCAGTACTTC
CASKRPSQETQYF
>TRBJ1-5|TRBV7-2|.|.
TGTGCCAGCAGCTTGACACCTTATAGCAATCAGCCCCAGCATTTT
CASSLTPYSNQPQHF
>TRBJ2-1|TRBV10-3|.|.
TGTGCCATCAGGGACTGGTCTGGGATAAGGAATGAGCAGTTCTTC
CAIRDWSGIRNEQFF
>TRBJ2-3|TRBV6-5|TRBD1|.
TGTGCCAGCAGTCGGGGACAGGCGCCCGGTACGCAGTATTTT
CASSRGQAPGTQYF
>TRBJ1-3|TRBV7-9|.|.
TGTGCCAGCAGCCCCCGGGGGGGCGACTATCCTGGAAACACCATATATTTT
CASSPRGGDYPGNTIYF
>TRBJ2-1|TRBV7-8|.|.
TGTGCCAGCAGCTTAGGCGCCCCCGAGCAGTTCTTC
CASSLGAPEQFF
>TRBJ2-7|TRBV5-1|.|.
TGCGCCAGCACCAGGGACACCAGCTCCTACGAGCAGTACTTC
CASTRDTSSYEQYF
>TRBJ2-7|TRBV6-6|.|.
TGTGCCAGCAGTTACTTAGTCCAGGAATACTACGAGCAGTACTTC
CASSYLVQEYYEQYF
>TRBJ2-7|TRBV7-2|TRBD1|.
TGTGCCAGCAGCTTAACCTGGGACAGCTACGAGCAGTACTTC
CASSLTWDSYEQYF
>TRBJ2-1|TRBV4-3|TRBD1|.
TGCGCCAGCAGCCAAGATAGACAGGGGGCCGCGGATGAGCAGTTCTTC
CASSQDRQGAADEQFF
>TRBJ2-1|TRBV5-1|TRBD1|.
TGCGCCAGCAGCTTGGTTGGGACAGGGGGTTTAAATGAGCAGTTCTTC
CASSLVGTGGLNEQFF
>TRBJ1-1|TRBV20-1|.|.
TGCCAAGTCGAGCCGAACACTGAAGCTTTCTTT
CQVEPNTEAFF
>TRBJ2-3|TRBV19|.|.
TGTGCCAGTAGGTCCGGAGAGACGCAGTATTTT
CASRSGETQYF